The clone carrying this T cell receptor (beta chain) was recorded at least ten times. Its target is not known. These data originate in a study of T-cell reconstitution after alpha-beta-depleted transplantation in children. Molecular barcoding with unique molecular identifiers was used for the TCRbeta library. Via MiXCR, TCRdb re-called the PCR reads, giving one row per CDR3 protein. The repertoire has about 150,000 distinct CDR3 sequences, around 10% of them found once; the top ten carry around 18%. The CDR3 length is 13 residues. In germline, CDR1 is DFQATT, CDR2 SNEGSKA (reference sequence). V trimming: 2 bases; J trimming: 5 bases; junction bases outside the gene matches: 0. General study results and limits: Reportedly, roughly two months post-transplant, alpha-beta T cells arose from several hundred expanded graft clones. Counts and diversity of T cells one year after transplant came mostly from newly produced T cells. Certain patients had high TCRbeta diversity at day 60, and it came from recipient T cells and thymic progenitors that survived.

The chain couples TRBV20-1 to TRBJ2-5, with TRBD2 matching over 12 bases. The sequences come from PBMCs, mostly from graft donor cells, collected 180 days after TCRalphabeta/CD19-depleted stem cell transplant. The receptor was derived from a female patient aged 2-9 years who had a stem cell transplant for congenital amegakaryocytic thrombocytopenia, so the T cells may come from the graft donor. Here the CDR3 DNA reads TGCAGTGCTAGACTAGCGGGGGGGGAGACCCAGTACTTC. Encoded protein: CSARLAGGETQYF.